Listed here are 32 T cell receptor beta chains from one sample, sequenced in a study of T cell responses to AZD1222 COVID-19 vaccine (dated by TCRdb to about 2021). Receptors were amplified or captured by the immunoSEQ multiplex PCR assay. The source is immuneACCESS, and TCRdb retained only in-frame sequences with V and J called. Part of the clones is not carried over; for the studies checked, unresolved V genes explain less than half of this, and the remainder is unexplained. The sample has 150,000 to 200,000 clones on record, approximately 94% of them singletons. The leading ten clones occupy approximately 4% of the sample. The time point tag for this specimen amounts to: about 28 days (+/-7) after the second vaccine dose. The sample's treatment or condition label, in plain terms: meningococcal conjugate vaccine given as trial control. The sequencing here drew on peripheral blood, taken 28 days after the second dose of the MenACWY control vaccine. Source of these receptors: an adult who received the MenACWY meningococcal vaccine as a control.

The chain uses TRBV7-2 and TRBJ1-5; unclear D gene. Trimming took 2 bases from V and 0 from J, leaving 5 bases between them. The CDR3 is 14 amino acids. Germline-derived CDR1 and CDR2 are SGHTA and FQGNSA. DNA of the CDR3: TGTGCCAGCAGCTTAAAGGATAGCAATCAGCCCCAGCATTTT. It translates to CASSLKDSNQPQHF.

In this sample, this clone turned up once. The genes are TRBV5-1 and TRBJ1-2; 12 nucleotides align to TRBD1. V shed 0 bases and J 3 bases; nucleotides not matched to a gene: 9. This CDR3 is built from 18 residues. The germline gives CDR1 SGHRS, CDR2 YFSETQ. CDR3 loop: CASSLAGQGARRDYGYTF. CDR3 DNA: TGCGCCAGCAGCTTGGCGGGACAGGGGGCGCGGCGGGACTATGGCTACACCTTC.

The chain couples TRBV6-5 to TRBJ2-7, with a weak D call TRBD1 (6 bases). Trimming pared 5 bases from V and 0 bases from J, leaving 14 bases between. From germline, CDR1 is MNHEY and CDR2 SVGAGI. The length of the CDR3 is 15 residues. The CDR3 nucleotides are TGTGCCAGCAGTCCCGGACAGTCTGGCTCCTACGAGCAGTACTTC. Translated: CASSPGQSGSYEQYF.

The V gene is TRBV7-8, the J gene TRBJ1-3; no firm D call. Germline lookup yields CDR1 SGHVS and CDR2 FQNEAQ. V lost 0 bases, J lost 0 bases, and 9 bases lay in between. The CDR3 has 16 residues. The CDR3, as DNA: TGTGCCAGCAGCTTAGCAGCGGCGTACTCTGGAAACACCATATATTTT. It yields the protein CASSLAAAYSGNTIYF.

This chain uses TRBV13 with TRBJ2-5; 7 bases fit TRBD1. The junction had 10 bases not matched to a gene; V was cut back by 4 bases and J by 5 bases. The CDR3 spans 15 residues. Per germline, CDR1 PRHDT and CDR2 FYEKMQ (reference sequence). CDR3 nucleotides: TGTGCCAGCAGCTCAAAGGGGGCAAAGGGGGAGACCCAGTACTTC. This sequence encodes CASSSKGAKGETQYF.

The CDR3 bases are TGTGCCAGCAGCCCAGGACAGGGGGCATACGGGGACACTGAAGCTTTCTTT. The encoded protein is CASSPGQGAYGDTEAFF. The V call is TRBV11-3, the J call TRBJ1-1, with 11 nucleotides matching TRBD1. Looked up from germline, CDR1 is SGHNT and CDR2 is YENEEA. The CDR3 covers 17 residues. V gave up 5 bases and J gave up 3 bases; unmatched junction bases: 11.

In its sample, this clone was seen once. The chain links TRBV27 to TRBJ2-5; tentatively, D is TRBD2 (6 bases). V lost 1 base to trimming and J lost 4 bases, with 13 bases between them. The CDR3 loop spans 15 amino acids. The germline V gene encodes CDR1 MNHEY and CDR2 SMNVEV (reference sequence). In DNA, the CDR3 is TGTGCCAGCAGTTTATTGGGCCCGGAGGGAGAGACCCAGTACTTC. This encodes CASSLLGPEGETQYF.

The V gene is TRBV18, the J gene TRBJ1-6; D is ambiguous. The CDR3 spans 21 residues. The germline V and J ends were trimmed by 3 bases and 0 bases, with 24 bases remaining between them. CDR1 and CDR2 from the germline V gene are KGHSH and LQKENI. The CDR3 protein is CASSPFPKGGGPFSYNSPLHF. The CDR3 bases are TGTGCCAGCTCACCGTTCCCCAAAGGAGGAGGGCCCTTCTCCTATAATTCACCCCTCCACTTT.

The chain recombines TRBV7-2 with TRBJ1-2; D gene ambiguous. CDR1 is SGHTA and CDR2 is FQGNSA in the germline V gene. Trimming took off 5 bases at V and 3 bases at J, with 13 bases between the two ends. The CDR3 length is 14 residues. CDR3 sequence: CASSPPGAYYGYTF. CDR3 sequence (DNA): TGTGCCAGCAGCCCGCCGGGCGCCTACTATGGCTACACCTTC.

The chain combines TRBV7-8 with TRBJ2-7; D remains unclear. Looked up from germline, CDR1 is SGHVS and CDR2 is FQNEAQ. Trimming took 1 base from V and 2 from J, leaving 9 bases between them. This CDR3 has 14 amino acids. CDR3 sequence: CASSLDRGAYEQYF. The CDR3 DNA follows: TGTGCCAGCAGCTTAGACCGCGGCGCCTACGAGCAGTACTTC. Variable domain in full (rest from reference TRBV7-8 and TRBJ2-7): GAGVSQSPRYKVAKRGQDVALRCDPISGHVSLFWYQQALGQGPEFLTYFQNEAQLDKSGLPSDRFFAERPEGSVSTLKIQRTQQEDSAVYLCASSLDRGAYEQYFGPGTRLTVT.

In the case of this clone: The identical CDR3 is also encoded by other nucleotide sequences in the sample. This sequence joins TRBV7-3 and TRBJ2-3; D remains ambiguous. Trimming cost V 5 bases and J 1 base, with 4 bases left between them. CDR1 is SGHTA, CDR2 FQGTGA, per germline. The CDR3 totals 12 residues. The CDR3 is CASSLGTDTQYF. The CDR3 coding sequence is TGTGCCAGCAGCCTCGGCACAGATACGCAGTATTTT.

The chain recombines TRBV19 with TRBJ1-6; TRBD1 is a possible D gene (5 bases). The CDR3 runs to 13 residues. In germline, CDR1 is LNHDA, CDR2 SQIVND (reference sequence). Trimming cost V 7 bases and J 7 bases, with 11 bases left between them. CDR3: CASIGGWNSPLHF. The CDR3, as DNA: TGTGCCAGTATCGGGGGTTGGAATTCACCCCTCCACTTT.

The chain is built from TRBV7-6 and TRBJ2-7; 7 bases align to TRBD2. Per germline, CDR1 SGHVS and CDR2 FNYEAQ. The CDR3 spans 15 residues. Germline trimming cut 3 bases from V and 2 bases from J; bases unmatched to any gene: 7. Here the CDR3 reads CASSLFPSGTYEQYF. CDR3 nucleotide sequence: TGTGCCAGCAGCTTGTTCCCTAGCGGCACCTACGAGCAGTACTTC. Combining the CDR3 with reference TRBV7-6 and TRBJ2-7 gives the whole variable domain GAGVSQSPRYKVTKRGQDVALRCDPISGHVSLYWYRQALGQGPEFLTYFNYEAQQDKSGLPNDRFSAERPEGSISTLTIQRTEQRDSAMYRCASSLFPSGTYEQYFGPGTRLTVT.

This clone appeared once. This chain connects TRBV11-2 to TRBJ2-5, with a weak D call TRBD2 (6 bases). Germline CDR1 and CDR2: SGHAT and FQNNGV. The germline V and J ends were trimmed by 7 bases and 3 bases, with 18 bases remaining between them. This CDR3 spans 15 amino acids. CDR3 DNA sequence: TGTGCCAGCACCCTAATGCTAGCGATGGAAGAGACCCAGTACTTC. Amino acids: CASTLMLAMEETQYF.

This chain joins TRBV19 and TRBJ1-5; D uncertain. The CDR3 has 14 residues. Germline assignment: CDR1 LNHDA and CDR2 SQIVND (reference sequence). V lost 7 bases and J lost 2, with 12 bases in between. The CDR3 loop is CASTAGIGNQPQHF. The CDR3 coding sequence is TGTGCCAGTACCGCGGGAATTGGCAATCAGCCCCAGCATTTT.

The genes are TRBV14 and TRBJ1-2, with unresolved D. Germline values: CDR1 SGHDN, CDR2 FVKESK. This CDR3 is 13 amino acids long. Trimming pared 3 bases from V and 1 base from J, leaving 6 bases between. DNA for the CDR3: TGTGCCAGCAGCCACTCTATTAACTATGGCTACACCTTC. Its translation is CASSHSINYGYTF. Drawing the rest from reference TRBV14 and TRBJ1-2, the complete variable domain is EAGVTQFPSHSVIEKGQTVTLRCDPISGHDNLYWYRRVMGKEIKFLLHFVKESKQDESGMPNNRFLAERTGGTYSTLKVQPAELEDSGVYFCASSHSINYGYTFGSGTRLTVV.

This clone was detected only once. The chain is built from TRBV18 and TRBJ2-1; D unresolved. Germline V gives CDR1 KGHSH, CDR2 LQKENI. This CDR3 is 13 amino acids long. Trimming removed 3 bases at V and 7 bases at J, with 10 bases between. The DNA for the CDR3 is TGTGCCAGCTCACCGCCGAGTAGGAATGAGCAGTTCTTC. Its translation is CASSPPSRNEQFF.

CDR3 nucleotide sequence: TGTGCCAGTAGTACCGCCGGGCTAGCCAAACACAATGAGCAGTTCTTC. It codes for CASSTAGLAKHNEQFF. The J gene is TRBJ2-1, the V gene TRBV19; D is possibly TRBD2 (5 bases). With 4 bases removed from V and 5 bases from J, the gap between germline ends came to 18 bases. The CDR3 has 16 amino acids. Germline V gives CDR1 LNHDA, CDR2 SQIVND (reference sequence).

This rearrangement joins TRBV7-9 to TRBJ1-1, with D unresolved. The germline V and J ends were trimmed by 3 bases and 1 base, with 6 bases remaining between them. The length of the CDR3 is 13 residues. Germline lookup yields CDR1 SEHNR and CDR2 FQNEAQ (reference sequence). DNA for the CDR3: TGTGCCAGCAGCTTTTCAGGGAACACTGAAGCTTTCTTT. This translates into CASSFSGNTEAFF. The whole variable domain, remainder taken from reference TRBV7-9 and TRBJ1-1, is DTGVSQNPRHKITKRGQNVTFRCDPISEHNRLYWYRQTLGQGPEFLTYFQNEAQLEKSRLLSDRFSAERPKGSFSTLEIQRTEQGDSAMYLCASSFSGNTEAFFGQGTRLTVV.

The V gene is TRBV1, the J gene TRBJ2-3; the table's D call, TRBD2, has no DNA check behind it. TRBV1 is annotated as a pseudogene. The CDR3 has 17 residues. CDR3 nucleotides: TGCACCAGCAGCAACCGAGAAGGGAGGGGGGGAACAGATACGCAGTATTTT. This translates into CTSSNREGRGGTDTQYF.

DNA of the CDR3: TGTGCCAGCAGTCCGGGGGTTATGGAGCAGTACTTC. It is translated as CASSPGVMEQYF. This chain joins TRBV27 and TRBJ2-7; D perhaps matches TRBD2 (6 bases). Per the germline V gene, CDR1 is MNHEY and CDR2 is SMNVEV (reference sequence). The CDR3 consists of 12 residues. With 5 bases removed from V and 7 bases from J, the gap between germline ends came to 12 bases.

J is TRBJ2-1 and V is TRBV19; D not resolved. V gave up 1 base and J gave up 5 bases, with 9 bases separating them. CDR1 is LNHDA and CDR2 is SQIVND in the germline V gene (reference sequence). The CDR3 is 14 amino acids. CDR3 in DNA: TGTGCCAGTAGTATAGGAGAAATCAACAATGAGCAGTTCTTC. This encodes CASSIGEINNEQFF.

This sequence joins TRBV30 and TRBJ2-7; D may be TRBD1 or TRBD2 (5 bases each). From germline, CDR1 is GTSNPN and CDR2 SVGIG (reference sequence). This CDR3 spans 15 amino acids. V lost 3 bases and J lost 1, with 16 bases in between. The CDR3 nucleotides read TGTGCCTGGAGCTCCCGAGGGGCTCAGTCCTACGAGCAGTACTTC. Amino acid sequence: CAWSSRGAQSYEQYF. The variable domain in full, with the rest retrieved from reference TRBV30 and TRBJ2-7, is SQTIHQWPATLVQPVGSPLSLECTVEGTSNPNLYWYRQAAGRGLQLLFYSVGIGQISSEVPQNLSASRPQDRQFILSSKKLLLSDSGFYLCAWSSRGAQSYEQYFGPGTRLTVT.

The chain recombines TRBV5-1 with TRBJ1-2; TRBD1 might be the D (5 bases). This CDR3 is 15 amino acids long. CDR1 SGHRS and CDR2 YFSETQ come from the germline V gene. Between the trimmed V and J ends, which lost 0 bases and 8 bases, there was a span of 17 bases. The CDR3 reads CASSLEGRAVDGYTF. CDR3 nucleotide sequence: TGCGCCAGCAGCTTGGAGGGCAGGGCGGTCGACGGCTACACCTTC.

The chain uses TRBV6-5 and TRBJ2-3, with TRBD2 matching over 11 bases. Germline V lookup: CDR1 MNHEY, CDR2 SVGAGI. J was trimmed by 14 bases and V by 5 bases; bases with no gene match: 12. This CDR3 comprises 14 residues. CDR3 amino acids: CASSPSPTSGRWYF. As DNA, the CDR3 is TGTGCCAGCAGTCCCTCCCCAACTAGCGGGAGATGGTATTTT.

The chain uses TRBV30 and TRBJ1-1; 7 nucleotides line up with TRBD1. The CDR3 is 12 amino acids. CDR1 is GTSNPN and CDR2 is SVGIG in the germline V gene (reference sequence). Losses at the gene ends were 5 bases for V and 2 bases for J; bases not matched to a gene: 2. CDR3 DNA: TGTGCCTGGGGGACAGCTAACACTGAAGCTTTCTTT. This translates into CAWGTANTEAFF.

The V gene is TRBV7-2, the J gene TRBJ2-4, with D possibly matching TRBD1 (5 bases). CDR1 and CDR2 from the germline V gene are SGHTA and FQGNSA. The CDR3 sequence is 14 residues long. V lost 5 bases and J lost 8, with 16 bases in between. DNA for the CDR3: TGTGCCAGCAGCCCCTCCCAGGGTGGGGACATTCAGTACTTC. Amino acid sequence: CASSPSQGGDIQYF.

This clone was found once. The V call is TRBV6-5, the J call TRBJ2-2, with D perhaps matching TRBD2 (6 bases). The ends were cut back, 4 bases at V and 5 bases at J, with 14 bases in the middle. CDR3 size: 15 residues. The germline V gene encodes CDR1 MNHEY and CDR2 SVGAGI. The CDR3 protein is CASSFRDWGTGELFF. CDR3 DNA: TGTGCCAGCAGTTTCCGGGACTGGGGAACCGGGGAGCTGTTTTTT.

V gene TRBV28 combines with J gene TRBJ1-4; possibly TRBD1 for D (6 bases). There are 14 residues in the CDR3. Per the germline V gene, CDR1 is MDHEN and CDR2 is SYDVKM. Trimming left V 8 bases short and J 10 bases short, with 20 bases between. The CDR3 nucleotides read TGTGCCAGCCTTTTTCCGGGGACAACAGGAAAACTGTTTTTT. It yields the protein CASLFPGTTGKLFF.

This chain connects TRBV7-2 to TRBJ2-7; D perhaps matches TRBD2 (6 bases). Germline CDR1 is SGHTA and CDR2 is FQGNSA. Between the trimmed V and J ends, which lost 3 bases and 6 bases, there was a span of 18 bases. This CDR3 region has 15 residues. CDR3 nucleotide sequence: TGTGCCAGCAGCTTTAACCGGGACTCCCTGGGCGAGCAGTACTTC. It codes for CASSFNRDSLGEQYF.

The gene calls are TRBV28 and TRBJ2-1; D call uncertain. Trimming left V 6 bases short and J 0 bases short, with 12 bases between. Germline CDR1 MDHEN, CDR2 SYDVKM. The CDR3 runs to 15 residues. The DNA of the CDR3 is TGTGCCAGCAGACCTGGACCTACCTCCTACAATGAGCAGTTCTTC. This translates into CASRPGPTSYNEQFF.

The V call is TRBV15, the J call TRBJ2-3, with 7 bases fitting TRBD1. V shed 5 bases and J 0 bases; nucleotides not matched to a gene: 5. The CDR3 covers 15 residues. Germline V CDR1 and CDR2: LNHNV, YYDKDF (reference sequence). CDR3 bases: TGTGCCACCAGCCTTGGGGGACAGAGCACAGATACGCAGTATTTT. Translating it yields CATSLGGQSTDTQYF. Drawing the rest from reference TRBV15 and TRBJ2-3, the complete variable domain is DAMVIQNPRYQVTQFGKPVTLSCSQTLNHNVMYWYQQKSSQAPKLLFHYYDKDFNNEADTPDNFQSRRPNTSFCFLDIRSPGLGDTAMYLCATSLGGQSTDTQYFGPGTRLTVL.